This passage covers 7 T cell receptor beta chains from one sample sequenced in a study of T-cell memory formation after mild COVID-19. TCRdb recomputed calls from the 5' RACE reads with MiXCR, one row per CDR3 protein. The table records more than 250,000 distinct CDR3 sequences, 15% to 20% of them present only once. What was sequenced was PBMCs or a T cell subset sorted from them (not recorded which). The receptors were gathered from a young man who had mild COVID-19 (a few samples of this study predate the infection). Cell type and time point are not known.

This clonotype was recorded a few times. The V call is TRBV7-2, the J call TRBJ2-2, with 9 positions matching TRBD2. Germline V gene sequence: CDR1 SGHTA, CDR2 FQGNSA. The ends lost 5 bases at V and 7 bases at J; junction bases unmatched: 11. This CDR3 has 16 amino acids. CDR3 amino acids: CASSARLAVGHGELFF. CDR3 DNA: TGTGCCAGCAGCGCGCGACTAGCGGTGGGGCACGGGGAGCTGTTTTTT.

This clonotype was observed many times. The genes are TRBV14 and TRBJ2-7; D gene uncertain. Per the germline V gene, CDR1 is SGHDN and CDR2 is FVKESK. The CDR3 totals 14 residues. The CDR3: CASSQVQTTERIVV. CDR3 nucleotides: TGTGCCAGCAGCCAAGTACAGACCACAGAAAGAATCGTCGTC.

This chain uses TRBV6-1 with TRBJ1-2; D gene uncertain. The CDR3 loop spans 14 amino acids. Germline V gene data show CDR1 as MNHNS and CDR2 as SASEGT. Trimming stripped 2 bases from V and 3 bases from J, with 10 bases between. The CDR3 bases are TGTGCCAGCAGTGAACTCGGGCAGTACTATGGCTACACCTTC. Encoded protein: CASSELGQYYGYTF.

The rearrangement joins TRBV9 to TRBJ2-3; perhaps TRBD2 as D (6 bases). From germline, CDR1 is SGDLS and CDR2 YYNGEE. V shed 4 bases and J shed 0 bases, with 12 bases lying between them. The CDR3 is 15 residues long. CDR3 nucleotide sequence: TGTGCCAGCAGCCCCCGGGGGACTAGCACAGATACGCAGTATTTT. Its translation: CASSPRGTSTDTQYF.

This clonotype was observed a few times. An end of the junction does not agree with germline; a read error may underlie this. This sequence joins TRBV7-2 and TRBJ2-7; 15 bases are a match to TRBD2. The CDR3 runs to 13 residues. Germline loops: CDR1 SGHTA, CDR2 FQGNSA. The CDR3: CASSAGLAGGPSF. The CDR3 nucleotides read TGTGCCAGCAGCGCCGGACTAGCGGGAGGGCCGTCGTTC.

This clonotype was detected a few times. V is TRBV7-2 and J is TRBJ2-1; 15 bases map to TRBD2. Trimming removed 4 bases from V and 8 bases from J; junction bases left unmatched: 9. Germline CDR1 and CDR2: SGHTA and FQGNSA. The CDR3 has 17 residues. CDR3 coding DNA: TGTGCCAGCAGCTGGGGGCCGGGACTAGCGGGGGGCTATGAGCAGTTCTTC. Protein: CASSWGPGLAGGYEQFF.

A few counts support this clonotype. This chain joins TRBV10-3 and TRBJ1-1; D call uncertain. This CDR3 contains 12 residues. Germline V gives CDR1 ENHRY, CDR2 SYGVKD. The ends were cut back, 8 bases at V and 11 bases at J, with 18 bases in the middle. The CDR3 loop is CAISDPGLSAFF. The CDR3 DNA reads TGTGCCATCTCGGACCCCGGTTTGTCGGCTTTCTTT.